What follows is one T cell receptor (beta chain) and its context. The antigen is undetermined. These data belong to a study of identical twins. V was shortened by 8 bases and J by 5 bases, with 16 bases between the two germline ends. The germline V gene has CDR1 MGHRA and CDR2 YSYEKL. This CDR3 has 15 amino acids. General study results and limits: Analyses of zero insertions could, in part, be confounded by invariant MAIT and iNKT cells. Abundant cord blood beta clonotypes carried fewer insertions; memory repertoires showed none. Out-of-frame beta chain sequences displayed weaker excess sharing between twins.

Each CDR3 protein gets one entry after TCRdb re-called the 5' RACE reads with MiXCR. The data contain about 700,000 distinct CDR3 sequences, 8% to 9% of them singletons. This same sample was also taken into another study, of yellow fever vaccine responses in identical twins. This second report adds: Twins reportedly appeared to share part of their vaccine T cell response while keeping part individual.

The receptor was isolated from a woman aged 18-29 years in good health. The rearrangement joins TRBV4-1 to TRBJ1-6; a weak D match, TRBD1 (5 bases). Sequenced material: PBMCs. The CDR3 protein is CASHYDGRDNSPLHF. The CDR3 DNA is TGCGCCAGCCACTACGATGGCAGGGATAATTCACCCCTCCACTTT.